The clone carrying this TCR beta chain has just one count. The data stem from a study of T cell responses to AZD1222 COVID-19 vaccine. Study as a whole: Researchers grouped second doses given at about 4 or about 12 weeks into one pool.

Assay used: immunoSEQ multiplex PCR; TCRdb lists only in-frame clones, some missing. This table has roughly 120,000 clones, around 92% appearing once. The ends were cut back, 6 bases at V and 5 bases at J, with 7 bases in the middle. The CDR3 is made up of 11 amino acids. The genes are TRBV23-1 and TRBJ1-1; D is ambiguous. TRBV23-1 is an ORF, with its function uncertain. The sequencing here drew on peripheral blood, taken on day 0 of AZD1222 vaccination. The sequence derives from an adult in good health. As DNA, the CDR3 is TGCGCCAGCAGCCGGAAGACTGAAGCTTTCTTT. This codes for CASSRKTEAFF.